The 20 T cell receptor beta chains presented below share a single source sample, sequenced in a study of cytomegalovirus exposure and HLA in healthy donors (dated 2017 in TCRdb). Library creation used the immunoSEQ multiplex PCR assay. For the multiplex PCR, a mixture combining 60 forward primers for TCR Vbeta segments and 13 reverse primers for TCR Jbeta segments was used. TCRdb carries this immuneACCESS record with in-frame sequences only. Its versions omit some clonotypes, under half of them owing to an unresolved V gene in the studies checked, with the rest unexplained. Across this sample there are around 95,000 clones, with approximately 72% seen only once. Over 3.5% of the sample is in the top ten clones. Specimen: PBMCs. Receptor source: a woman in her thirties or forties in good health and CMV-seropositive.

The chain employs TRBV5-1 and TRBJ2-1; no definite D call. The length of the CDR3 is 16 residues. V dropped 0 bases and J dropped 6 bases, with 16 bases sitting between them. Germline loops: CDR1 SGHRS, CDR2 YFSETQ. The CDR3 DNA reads TGCGCCAGCAGCTTGGTTTACAGTCCCCCAACCAATGAGCAGTTCTTC. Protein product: CASSLVYSPPTNEQFF. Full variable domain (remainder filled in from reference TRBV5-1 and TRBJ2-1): KAGVTQTPRYLIKTRGQQVTLSCSPISGHRSVSWYQQTPGQGLQFLFEYFSETQRNKGNFPGRFSGRQFSNSRSEMNVSTLELGDSALYLCASSLVYSPPTNEQFFGPGTRLTVL.

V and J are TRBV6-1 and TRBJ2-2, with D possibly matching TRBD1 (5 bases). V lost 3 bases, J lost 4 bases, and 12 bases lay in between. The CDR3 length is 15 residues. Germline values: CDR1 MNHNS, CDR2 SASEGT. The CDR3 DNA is TGTGCCAGCAGTGAGCGAGCAAGGGGCACCGGGGAGCTGTTTTTT. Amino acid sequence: CASSERARGTGELFF.

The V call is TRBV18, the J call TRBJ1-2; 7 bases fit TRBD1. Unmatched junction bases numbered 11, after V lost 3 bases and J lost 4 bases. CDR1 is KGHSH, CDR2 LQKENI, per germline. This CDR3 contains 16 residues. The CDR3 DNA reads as TGTGCCAGCTCACCTCGGGACAGTGCGGGCGTCTATGGCTACACCTTC. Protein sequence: CASSPRDSAGVYGYTF.

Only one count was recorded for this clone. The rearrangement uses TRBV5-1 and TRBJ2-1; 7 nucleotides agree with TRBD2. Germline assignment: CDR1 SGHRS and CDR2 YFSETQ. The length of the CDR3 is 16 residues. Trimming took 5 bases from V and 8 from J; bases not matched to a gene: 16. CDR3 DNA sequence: TGCGCCAGCAGGCTCTCAACCGGGACTAAACGAGATGAGCAGTTCTTC. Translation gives CASRLSTGTKRDEQFF.

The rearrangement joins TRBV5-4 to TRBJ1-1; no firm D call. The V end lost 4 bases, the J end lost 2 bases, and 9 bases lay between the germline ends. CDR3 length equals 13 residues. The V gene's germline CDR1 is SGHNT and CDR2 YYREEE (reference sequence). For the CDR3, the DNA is TGTGCCAGCAGCGAGTGGAGTAACACTGAAGCTTTCTTT. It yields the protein CASSEWSNTEAFF.

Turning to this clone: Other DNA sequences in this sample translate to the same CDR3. The CDR3 is CATSYGTGSTYEQYF. CDR3 DNA sequence: TGTGCCACCAGTTACGGGACAGGGTCTACCTACGAGCAGTACTTC. The chain carries TRBV15 and TRBJ2-7, with 9 bases that match TRBD1. The ends lost 6 bases at V and 2 bases at J; junction bases unmatched: 8. Germline-derived CDR1 and CDR2 are LNHNV and YYDKDF (reference sequence). This CDR3 is built from 15 residues.

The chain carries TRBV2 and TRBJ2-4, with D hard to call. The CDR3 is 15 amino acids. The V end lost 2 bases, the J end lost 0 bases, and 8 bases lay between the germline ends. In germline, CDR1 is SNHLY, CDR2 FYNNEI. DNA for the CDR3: TGTGCCAGCAGTGAACCATCAATAGCCAAAAACATTCAGTACTTC. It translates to CASSEPSIAKNIQYF.

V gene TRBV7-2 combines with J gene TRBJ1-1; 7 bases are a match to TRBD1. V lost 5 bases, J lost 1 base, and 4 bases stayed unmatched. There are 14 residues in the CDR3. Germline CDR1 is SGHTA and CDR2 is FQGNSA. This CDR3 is CASSPGTANTEAFF. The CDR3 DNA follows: TGTGCCAGCAGCCCAGGGACAGCGAACACTGAAGCTTTCTTT.

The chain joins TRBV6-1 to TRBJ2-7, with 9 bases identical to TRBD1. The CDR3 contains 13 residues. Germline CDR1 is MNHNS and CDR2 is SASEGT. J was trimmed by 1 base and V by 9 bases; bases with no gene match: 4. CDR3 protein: CASGQGPSYEQYF. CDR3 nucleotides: TGTGCCAGTGGACAGGGGCCTTCCTACGAGCAGTACTTC.

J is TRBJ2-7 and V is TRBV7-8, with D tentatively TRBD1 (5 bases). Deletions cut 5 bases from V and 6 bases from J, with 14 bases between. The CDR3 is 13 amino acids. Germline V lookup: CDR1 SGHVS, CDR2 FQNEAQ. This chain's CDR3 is CASSQTVRREQYF. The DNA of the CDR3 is TGTGCCAGCAGCCAGACAGTTCGGCGCGAGCAGTACTTC.

The CDR3 loop reads CASSVTSFGGELFF. CDR3 nucleotides: TGTGCCAGCAGTGTTACTAGCTTTGGCGGGGAGCTGTTTTTT. The chain recombines TRBV2 with TRBJ2-2, with D possibly being TRBD2 (6 bases). This CDR3 is 14 amino acids long. Germline V gene lookup returns CDR1 SNHLY and CDR2 FYNNEI. Between the trimmed V and J ends, which lost 4 bases and 7 bases, there was a span of 13 bases.

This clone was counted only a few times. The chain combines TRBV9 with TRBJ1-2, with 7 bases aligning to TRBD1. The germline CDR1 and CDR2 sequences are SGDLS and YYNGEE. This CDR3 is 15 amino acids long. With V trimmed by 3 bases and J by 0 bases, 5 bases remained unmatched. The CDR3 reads CASSAGGTANYGYTF. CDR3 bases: TGTGCCAGCAGCGCCGGCGGGACAGCTAACTATGGCTACACCTTC.

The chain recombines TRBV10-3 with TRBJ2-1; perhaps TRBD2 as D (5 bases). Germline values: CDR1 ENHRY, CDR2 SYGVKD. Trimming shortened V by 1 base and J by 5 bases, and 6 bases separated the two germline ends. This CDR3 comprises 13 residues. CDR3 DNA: TGTGCCATCAGTGAGTATAGCGACAATGAGCAGTTCTTC. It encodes CAISEYSDNEQFF.

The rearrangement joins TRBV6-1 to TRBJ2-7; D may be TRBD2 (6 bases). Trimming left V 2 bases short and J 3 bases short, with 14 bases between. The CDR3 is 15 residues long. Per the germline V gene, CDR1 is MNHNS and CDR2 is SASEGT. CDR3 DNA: TGTGCCAGCAGTGAACCCCCGGGGCGGGACTACGAGCAGTACTTC. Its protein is CASSEPPGRDYEQYF.

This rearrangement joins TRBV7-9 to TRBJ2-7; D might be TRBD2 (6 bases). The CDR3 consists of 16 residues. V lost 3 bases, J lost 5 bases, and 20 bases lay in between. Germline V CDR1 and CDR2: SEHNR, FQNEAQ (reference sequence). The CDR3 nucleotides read TGTGCCAGCAGCTTCGCCGGGACGGGAGAGGTTGACGAGCAGTACTTC. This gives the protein CASSFAGTGEVDEQYF.

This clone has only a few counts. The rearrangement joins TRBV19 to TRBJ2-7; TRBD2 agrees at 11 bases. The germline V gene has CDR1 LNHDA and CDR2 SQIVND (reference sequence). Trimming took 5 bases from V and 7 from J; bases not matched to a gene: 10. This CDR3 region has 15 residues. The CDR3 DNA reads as TGTGCCAGTAGTGACCCTGGGACTAGCGGATGGGAGCAGTACTTC. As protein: CASSDPGTSGWEQYF.

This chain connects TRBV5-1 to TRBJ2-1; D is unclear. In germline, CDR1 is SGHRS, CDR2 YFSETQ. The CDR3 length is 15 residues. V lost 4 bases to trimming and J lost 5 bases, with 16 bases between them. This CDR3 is CASSPLSPSHNEQFF. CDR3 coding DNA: TGCGCCAGCAGCCCCCTTTCCCCTTCCCACAATGAGCAGTTCTTC. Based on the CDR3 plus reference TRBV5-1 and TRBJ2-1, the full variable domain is KAGVTQTPRYLIKTRGQQVTLSCSPISGHRSVSWYQQTPGQGLQFLFEYFSETQRNKGNFPGRFSGRQFSNSRSEMNVSTLELGDSALYLCASSPLSPSHNEQFFGPGTRLTVL.

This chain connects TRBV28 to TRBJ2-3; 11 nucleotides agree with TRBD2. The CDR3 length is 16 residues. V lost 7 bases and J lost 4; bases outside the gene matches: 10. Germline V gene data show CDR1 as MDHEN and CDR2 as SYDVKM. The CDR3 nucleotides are TGTGCCAGCACTCTGGGCCTAGCGGGAGGCGCAGATACGCAGTATTTT. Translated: CASTLGLAGGADTQYF.

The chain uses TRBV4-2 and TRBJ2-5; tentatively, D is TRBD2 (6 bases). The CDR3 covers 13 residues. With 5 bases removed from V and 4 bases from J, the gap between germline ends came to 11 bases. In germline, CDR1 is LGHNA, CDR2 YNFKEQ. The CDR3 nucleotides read TGTGCCAGCAGCGGAGGGGACGGAGAGACCCAGTACTTC. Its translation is CASSGGDGETQYF.

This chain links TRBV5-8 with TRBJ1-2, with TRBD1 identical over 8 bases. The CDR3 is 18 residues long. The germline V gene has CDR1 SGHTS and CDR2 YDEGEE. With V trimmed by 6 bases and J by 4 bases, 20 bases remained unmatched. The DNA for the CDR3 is TGTGCCAGCAATCATGCCGGGACAGGCGCCGCTTATGGCTATGGCTACACCTTC. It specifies CASNHAGTGAAYGYGYTF.